This TCR beta chain was obtained from a study of blood T cell repertoires in COVID-19. Study overall: Material from acute and convalescent COVID-19 was sourced from the United States, Italy and Spain. PBMCs, B-cell-depleted T cells, or T cells provided the cDNA or gDNA that made up the material.

The germline gives CDR1 SGHRS, CDR2 YFSETQ. The CDR3 consists of 14 residues. Deletions cut 6 bases from V and 0 bases from J, with 10 bases between. Source study methods: Counts of nucleated cells, estimated from reference gene primer amplification, were obtained. The protocol was immunoSEQ multiplex PCR, while the TCRdb copy is restricted to in-frame clones and leaves out a portion. The DNA gave D and trimming, while V, J and clone size come from that table. This sample yields under 450,000 clones, of which about 80% are seen a single time; over 0.95% belongs to the top ten. The receptor comes from a human donor with acute or convalescent COVID-19. The donor label of this sample is uncertain. Sequenced input: peripheral blood. The genes are TRBV5-1 and TRBJ1-3; a weak D match, TRBD1 (5 bases). The CDR3 sequence: CASKDRNSGNTIYF. The CDR3 nucleotides are TGCGCCAGCAAAGACAGAAACTCTGGAAACACCATATATTTT.